What follows are 26 T cell receptor beta chains derived from one specimen sequenced in a study of blood T cells in healthy people across ages. Alongside a J-beta primer mix, a sample-barcoded 5' primer served in a second PCR lasting about 6 to 11 cycles. TCRdb itself ran the 5' RACE reads through MiXCR, one entry per CDR3 protein. This table has over 1,200,000 distinct CDR3 sequences, approximately 59% appearing once. Input material: blood. The receptors shown here come from a man aged 18 to 30 in good health.

This clonotype was counted between two and nine times. The V and J genes are TRBV5-4 and TRBJ2-7; D tentatively fits TRBD1 or TRBD2 (5 bases each). V was trimmed by 4 bases and J by 2 bases, leaving 13 bases between them. The CDR3 covers 14 residues. In germline, CDR1 is SGHNT, CDR2 YYREEE (reference sequence). DNA of the CDR3: TGTGCCAGCAGCCGCCCGGGGCCTCCCTACGAGCAGTACTTC. Its translation is CASSRPGPPYEQYF.

With regard to this clonotype: The junction does not match germline at one end; this may be a read error. This rearrangement joins TRBV7-9 to TRBJ1-2; TRBD1 is a possible D gene (6 bases). Germline V CDR1 and CDR2: SEHNR, FQNEAQ (reference sequence). The CDR3 extends over 17 amino acids. The CDR3 nucleotides read TGTGCCAGCAGCTCCACACGGGGGACGAAGGGGGGCTATGGCCACACCTTC. Translated: CASSSTRGTKGGYGHTF.

V gene TRBV5-1 combines with J gene TRBJ1-5; weak D call: TRBD1 (5 bases). CDR3 length: 15 amino acids. Trimming took off 0 bases at V and 3 bases at J, with 10 bases between the two ends. Germline CDR1 and CDR2: SGHRS and YFSETQ. The CDR3 loop reads CASSLGGRANQPQHF. CDR3 DNA sequence: TGCGCCAGCAGCTTGGGGGGCAGGGCCAATCAGCCCCAGCATTTT.

This chain joins TRBV12-3 or TRBV12-4 and TRBJ2-1, with TRBD2 matching 12 bases. The CDR3 totals 17 residues. The V segment lost 1 base and the J segment 4 bases; nucleotides outside the gene matches: 5. In nucleotides, the CDR3 is TGTGCCAGCAGTTTAGAGGGACTAGCGGGTACTTACAATGAGCAGTTCTTC. Residues: CASSLEGLAGTYNEQFF.

There are a few counts of this clonotype. The J gene is TRBJ1-5, the V gene TRBV28, with D possibly matching TRBD1 (6 bases). Trimming stripped 4 bases from V and 3 bases from J, with 19 bases between. CDR1 and CDR2 from the germline V gene are MDHEN and SYDVKM. The CDR3 extends over 17 amino acids. CDR3 bases: TGTGCCAGCAGTTCTTTGGGTTCAGGGGACCTCAATCAGCCCCAGCATTTT. This gives the protein CASSSLGSGDLNQPQHF.

This clonotype was seen just once. The chain carries TRBV7-7 and TRBJ2-3; 9 nucleotides line up with TRBD2. Germline V lookup: CDR1 SSHAT, CDR2 FNYEAQ (reference sequence). The CDR3 has 17 amino acids. V was clipped by 3 bases and J by 2 bases; unmatched bases: 9. CDR3 bases: TGTGCCAGCAGCTTTCCGTCTAGCGGGACCCCCACAGATACGCAGTATTTT. Protein product: CASSFPSSGTPTDTQYF.

This clonotype has a handful of counts. The chain is built from TRBV15 and TRBJ2-4, with D perhaps TRBD1 or TRBD2 (6 bases each). The CDR3 length is 15 residues. V gave up 3 bases and J gave up 13 bases, with 22 bases separating them. Germline-derived CDR1 and CDR2 are LNHNV and YYDKDF (reference sequence). The CDR3 DNA is TGTGCCACCAGCAGGGACAGCTTATTTAGGGGGGAGCAGTACTTC. It is translated as CATSRDSLFRGEQYF.

This chain links TRBV4-3 with TRBJ2-2; D not resolved. The CDR3 extends over 14 amino acids. CDR1 LGHNA and CDR2 YSLEER come from the germline V gene. The ends were cut back, 0 bases at V and 4 bases at J, with 6 bases in the middle. CDR3 DNA sequence: TGCGCCAGCAGCCAAGAGGCTCGCACCGGGGAGCTGTTTTTT. It translates to CASSQEARTGELFF.

This rearrangement joins TRBV3-1 to TRBJ1-2; D possibly corresponds to TRBD1 (5 bases). Deletions cut 3 bases from V and 2 bases from J, with 7 bases between. Germline loops: CDR1 LGHDT, CDR2 YNNKEL (reference sequence). This CDR3 comprises 13 residues. The CDR3 DNA reads TGTGCCAGCAGCCATTGGGGGAACTATGGCTACACCTTC. This translates into CASSHWGNYGYTF.

This clonotype was found a few times. V gene TRBV21-1 combines with J gene TRBJ2-3. TRBV21-1 is described as a pseudogene. The length of the CDR3 is 14 residues. The CDR3 DNA follows: TGTGCCAGCAGCAAAGAACGGGGTTCAGATACGCAGTATTTT. It specifies CASSKERGSDTQYF.

This clonotype was seen only a few times. CDR3 DNA: TGCAGCGTCGCCGAGGGACAGGGCCATGGCTACACCTTC. Its translation is CSVAEGQGHGYTF. The V and J genes are TRBV29-1 and TRBJ1-2; TRBD1 agrees at 9 bases. From germline, CDR1 is SQVTM and CDR2 ANQGSEA. The V segment lost 6 bases and the J segment 6 bases; nucleotides outside the gene matches: 8. This CDR3 region has 13 residues. The complete variable domain, with remaining parts taken from reference TRBV29-1 and TRBJ1-2, reads SAVISQKPSRDICQRGTSLTIQCQVDSQVTMMFWYRQQPGQSLTLIATANQGSEATYESGFVIDKFPISRPNLTFSTLTVSNMSPEDSSIYLCSVAEGQGHGYTFGSGTRLTVV.

This chain uses TRBV6-2 or TRBV6-3 with TRBJ2-1; D uncertain. V was pared by 0 bases and J by 4 bases, with 10 bases between. The germline gives CDR1 MNHEY, CDR2 SVGEGT. There are 15 residues in the CDR3. In DNA, the CDR3 is TGTGCCAGCAGTTACTCGACAAGCGAGTACAATGAGCAGTTCTTC. Translating it yields CASSYSTSEYNEQFF.

This rearrangement joins TRBV11-1 to TRBJ2-5; perhaps TRBD1 as D (6 bases). Trimming left V 7 bases short and J 11 bases short, with 20 bases between. The CDR3 loop spans 13 amino acids. Germline V gene data show CDR1 as SGHAT and CDR2 as FQDESV (reference sequence). The CDR3: CASKRTAIGPQYF. DNA of the CDR3: TGTGCCAGCAAAAGGACAGCCATCGGTCCGCAGTACTTC.

The genes are TRBV5-8 and TRBJ1-6; tentatively, D is TRBD1 (5 bases). The V gene lost 1 base and the J gene lost 6 bases, with 20 bases spanning the gap. CDR3 size: 18 residues. Germline-derived CDR1 and CDR2 are SGHTS and YDEGEE. In DNA form, the CDR3 reads TGTGCCAGCAGCTTGAGTACAGGCAGGGAGAGTCGTAATTCACCCCTCCACTTT. It yields the protein CASSLSTGRESRNSPLHF.

The chain uses TRBV27 and TRBJ1-6; D may be TRBD1 (6 bases). The CDR3 is made up of 14 amino acids. From germline, CDR1 is MNHEY and CDR2 SMNVEV (reference sequence). V was shortened by 3 bases and J by 5 bases, with 8 bases between the two germline ends. Here the CDR3 DNA reads TGTGCCAGCAGTTTCAGGGGTAATAATTCACCCCTCCACTTT. Its translation: CASSFRGNNSPLHF.

In nucleotides, the CDR3 is TGTGCCAGCAGGAGGGGACTAGCAAATGAGCAGTTCTTC. It translates to CASRRGLANEQFF. J is TRBJ2-1 and V is TRBV2; TRBD2 agrees at 9 bases. This CDR3 region has 13 residues. Germline CDR1 and CDR2: SNHLY and FYNNEI. Trimming cost V 6 bases and J 7 bases; bases outside gene matches: 4.

The V call is TRBV14, the J call TRBJ2-7, with 7 bases fitting TRBD2. CDR1 is SGHDN and CDR2 is FVKESK in the germline V gene. V trimming: 5 bases; J trimming: 7 bases; junction bases outside the gene matches: 5. The CDR3 length is 12 residues. The DNA of the CDR3 is TGTGCCAGCAGCTCGGGACTATGTGAGCAGTACTTC. This sequence encodes CASSSGLCEQYF.

V gene TRBV27 combines with J gene TRBJ1-2, with D possibly being TRBD1 (5 bases). Trimming stripped 4 bases from V and 3 bases from J, with 12 bases between. The CDR3 extends over 14 amino acids. The germline V gene encodes CDR1 MNHEY and CDR2 SMNVEV (reference sequence). The CDR3 DNA reads as TGTGCCAGCAGTTGGGGCAGGACGGACTATGGCTACACCTTC. Translation: CASSWGRTDYGYTF.

The chain joins TRBV4-1 to TRBJ1-4; 7 bases align to TRBD1. CDR1 is MGHRA and CDR2 is YSYEKL in the germline V gene. The CDR3 extends over 15 amino acids. J lost 8 bases, V lost 2 bases, and 8 bases had no gene match. CDR3 amino acids: CASSQNRAGGEKLFF. CDR3 nucleotide sequence: TGCGCCAGCAGCCAAAATCGGGCAGGGGGAGAAAAACTGTTTTTT.

This clonotype was seen a few times. This sequence joins TRBV7-2 and TRBJ2-7; TRBD2 is a possible D gene (5 bases). The V gene lost 5 bases and the J gene lost 6 bases, with 17 bases spanning the gap. The CDR3 contains 14 residues. Germline-derived CDR1 and CDR2 are SGHTA and FQGNSA. For the CDR3, the DNA is TGTGCCAGCAGCCGCACCGGGGATCCCCTCGAGCAGTACTTC. Translated, it gives CASSRTGDPLEQYF.

CDR3 sequence: CASRLDRSYGYTF. The CDR3 DNA is TGTGCCAGCAGGCTGGACAGGTCCTATGGCTACACCTTC. The chain couples TRBV7-9 to TRBJ1-2, with 7 bases that match TRBD1. V trimming: 6 bases; J trimming: 4 bases; junction bases outside the gene matches: 5. The CDR3 contains 13 residues. CDR1 SEHNR and CDR2 FQNEAQ come from the germline V gene (reference sequence).

The V and J genes are TRBV13 and TRBJ2-2; 12 bases are a match to TRBD2. J lost 0 bases, V lost 6 bases, and 5 bases had no gene match. The length of the CDR3 is 17 residues. The germline CDR1 and CDR2 sequences are PRHDT and FYEKMQ (reference sequence). Here the CDR3 reads CASRLAGGTTNTGELFF. CDR3 DNA: TGTGCCAGCAGACTAGCGGGAGGTACTACGAACACCGGGGAGCTGTTTTTT. Full variable domain (outside the CDR3, taken from reference TRBV13 and TRBJ2-2): AAGVIQSPRHLIKEKRETATLKCYPIPRHDTVYWYQQGPGQDPQFLISFYEKMQSDKGSIPDRFSAQQFSDYHSELNMSSLELGDSALYFCASRLAGGTTNTGELFFGEGSRLTVL.

With regard to this clonotype: At one of its ends the junction is not consistent with the germline gene, which may arise from a read error. This rearrangement joins TRBV27 to TRBJ1-2, with TRBD1 as a possible D gene (5 bases). The CDR3 spans 13 residues. The germline V gene has CDR1 MNHEY and CDR2 SMNVEV (reference sequence). In nucleotides, the CDR3 is TGTGCCAGCAGTGCGGGACCTCCCGATGGCTACACCTTT. This codes for CASSAGPPDGYTF.

In DNA, the CDR3 is TGCAGCGTTGTGACTAGCGGGGGATACAATGAGCAGTTCTTC. Translated: CSVVTSGGYNEQFF. This chain connects TRBV29-1 to TRBJ2-1, with 12 positions matching TRBD2. The germline CDR1 and CDR2 sequences are SQVTM and ANQGSEA. The CDR3 runs 14 residues. Trimming at V came to 4 bases and at J to 4 bases, leaving 2 bases not matched to a gene.

The chain joins TRBV5-1 to TRBJ1-1, with 8 bases aligning to TRBD1. CDR3 length: 12 amino acids. Losses at the gene ends were 4 bases for V and 8 bases for J; bases not matched to a gene: 4. CDR1 is SGHRS, CDR2 YFSETQ, per germline. DNA for the CDR3: TGCGCCAGCAGCCCCCCAGGGGGCGAAGCTTTCTTT. Amino acids: CASSPPGGEAFF.

The chain recombines TRBV18 with TRBJ1-4; TRBD1 matches at 11 bases. The CDR3 is 21 residues long. The V gene end was trimmed by 6 bases and the J gene end by 0 bases; junction bases not matched to a gene: 18. CDR1 KGHSH and CDR2 LQKENI come from the germline V gene. CDR3: CASSKILGQGATKATNEKLFF. As DNA, the CDR3 is TGTGCCAGCTCGAAGATCCTTGGACAGGGGGCTACTAAAGCAACTAATGAAAAACTGTTTTTT.